The 4 T cell receptor beta chains below were found in one sample sequenced in a study of human T cells and chemical hapten exposure listed by TCRdb under 2021. Receptor amplification or capture employed RACE. Data came from a NextSeq 500. TCRdb applied fastp at Q25 and MiXCR to the public reads, then kept only in-frame beta chains. A single entry per CDR3 protein holds the most common genes and DNA from its merged rows. The sample yields 89,000 or so distinct CDR3 sequences; approximately 7% were counted once. The leading ten clones occupy 1.3% of the sample. The sample's time point label is to be understood as: patch test 2, 6 weeks after DPC sensitization. The intended sense of this specimen's treatment or condition label: therapeutic diphenylcyclopropenone sensitization with weekly scalp DPC. The material was whole blood, obtained in connection with sensitization to the hapten diphenylcyclopropenone (DPC). The receptors come from a woman in her 30s with alopecia areata. Some clones in this sample may be carry-over from other donors' samples.

This clonotype has at least ten counts. This chain connects TRBV18 to TRBJ2-3; 8 bases line up with TRBD1. Germline CDR1 is KGHSH and CDR2 is LQKENI. The trim removed 3 bases at V and 0 bases at J, leaving 5 bases unmatched. The CDR3 is made up of 16 amino acids. The CDR3, as DNA: TGTGCCAGCTCACCTCCAAGGGACAGGAGCACAGATACGCAGTATTTT. This codes for CASSPPRDRSTDTQYF.

In this sample, this clonotype turned up a few times. J is TRBJ2-7 and V is TRBV7-2; TRBD2 aligns across 10 bases. The CDR3 length is 15 residues. The V gene's germline CDR1 is SGHTA and CDR2 FQGNSA. V shed 3 bases and J 3 bases; nucleotides not matched to a gene: 5. The chain's CDR3 is CASSFAQRGGYEQYF. The CDR3 DNA follows: TGTGCCAGCAGCTTCGCCCAGCGGGGGGGCTACGAGCAGTACTTC.

This clonotype was observed at least ten times. The gene calls are TRBV21-1 and TRBJ2-5; TRBD2 is taken as the D call from the table, unchecked against the DNA. TRBV21-1 is deemed a pseudogene. The CDR3 has 14 residues. This CDR3 reads CASSTTGDYETQYF. DNA for the CDR3: TGTGCCAGCAGCACAACCGGGGACTATGAGACCCAGTACTTC.

This clonotype was seen only a few times. V usage is TRBV2 and J usage is TRBJ1-6; weak D call: TRBD1 (6 bases). The germline V gene encodes CDR1 SNHLY and CDR2 FYNNEI. The CDR3 is 16 amino acids. The ends were cut back, 4 bases at V and 7 bases at J, with 17 bases in the middle. The CDR3 bases are TGTGCCAGCAGTGCCCACCTGGGGGACAAAAATTCACCCCTCCACTTT. It specifies CASSAHLGDKNSPLHF.